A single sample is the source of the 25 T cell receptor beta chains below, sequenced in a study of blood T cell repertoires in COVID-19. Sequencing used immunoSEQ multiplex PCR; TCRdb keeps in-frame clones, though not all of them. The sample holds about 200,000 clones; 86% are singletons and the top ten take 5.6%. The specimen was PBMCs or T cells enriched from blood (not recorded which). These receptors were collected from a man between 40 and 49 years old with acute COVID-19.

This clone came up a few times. DNA of the CDR3: TGTGCCAGCAGCGCTGACAGGGAGAATGGCTACACCTTC. This translates into CASSADRENGYTF. The gene calls are TRBV6-2 or TRBV6-3 and TRBJ1-2; the match to TRBD1 covers 7 bases. From germline, CDR1 is MNHEY and CDR2 SVGEGT. The CDR3 has 13 amino acids. V lost 6 bases and J lost 6; bases outside the gene matches: 7.

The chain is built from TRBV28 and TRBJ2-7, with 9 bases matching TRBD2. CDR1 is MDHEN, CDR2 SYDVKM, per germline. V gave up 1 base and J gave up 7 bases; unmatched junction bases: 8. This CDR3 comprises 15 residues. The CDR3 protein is CASSLSGGRVREQYF. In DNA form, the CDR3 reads TGTGCCAGCAGTTTATCGGGCGGGAGGGTGAGAGAGCAGTACTTC.

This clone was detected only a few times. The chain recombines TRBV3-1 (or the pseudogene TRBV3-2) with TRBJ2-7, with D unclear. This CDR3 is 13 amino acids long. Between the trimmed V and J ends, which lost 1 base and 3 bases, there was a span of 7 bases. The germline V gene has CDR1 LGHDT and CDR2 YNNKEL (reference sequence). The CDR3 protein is CASSQASDYEQYF. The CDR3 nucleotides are TGTGCCAGCAGCCAAGCTTCAGACTACGAGCAGTACTTC.

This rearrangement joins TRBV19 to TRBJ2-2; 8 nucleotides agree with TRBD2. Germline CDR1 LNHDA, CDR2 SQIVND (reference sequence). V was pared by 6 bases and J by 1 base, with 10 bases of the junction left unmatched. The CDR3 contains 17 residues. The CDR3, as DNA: TGTGCCAGTAGGCGGGCGGGGCTAGCGGGGAACACCGGGGAGCTGTTTTTT. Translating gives CASRRAGLAGNTGELFF.

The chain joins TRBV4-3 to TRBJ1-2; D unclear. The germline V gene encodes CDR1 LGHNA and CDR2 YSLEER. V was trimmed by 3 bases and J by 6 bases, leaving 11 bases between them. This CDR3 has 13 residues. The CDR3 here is CASSHAGEDGYTF. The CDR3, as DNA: TGCGCCAGCAGCCACGCCGGTGAGGATGGCTACACCTTC.

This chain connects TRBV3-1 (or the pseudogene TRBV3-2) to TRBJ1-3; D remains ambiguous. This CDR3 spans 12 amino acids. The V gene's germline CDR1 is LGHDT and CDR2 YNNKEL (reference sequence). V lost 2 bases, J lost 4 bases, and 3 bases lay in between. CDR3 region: CASSQSGNTIYF. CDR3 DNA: TGTGCCAGCAGCCAATCAGGAAACACCATATATTTT.

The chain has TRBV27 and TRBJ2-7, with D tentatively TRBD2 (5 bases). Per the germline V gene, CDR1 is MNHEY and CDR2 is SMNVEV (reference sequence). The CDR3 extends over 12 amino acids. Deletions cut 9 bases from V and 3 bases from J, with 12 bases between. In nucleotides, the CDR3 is TGTGCCAGGGCGGGCTATGGCTACGAGCAGTACTTC. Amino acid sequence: CARAGYGYEQYF.

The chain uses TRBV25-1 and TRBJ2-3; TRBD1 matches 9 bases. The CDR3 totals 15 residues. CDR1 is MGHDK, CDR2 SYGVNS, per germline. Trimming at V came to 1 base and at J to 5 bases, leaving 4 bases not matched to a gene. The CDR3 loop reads CASSESGQGRDTQYF. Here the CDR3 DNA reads TGTGCCAGCAGTGAATCCGGACAGGGGCGAGATACGCAGTATTTT.

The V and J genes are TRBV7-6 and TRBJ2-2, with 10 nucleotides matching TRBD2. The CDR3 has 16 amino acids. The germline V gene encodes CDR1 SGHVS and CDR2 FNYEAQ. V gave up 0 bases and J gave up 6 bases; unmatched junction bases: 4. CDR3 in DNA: TGTGCCAGCAGCTTAGCGGTACTAGCGGGACCCGGGGAGCTGTTTTTT. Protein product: CASSLAVLAGPGELFF. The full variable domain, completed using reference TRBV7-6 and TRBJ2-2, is GAGVSQSPRYKVTKRGQDVALRCDPISGHVSLYWYRQALGQGPEFLTYFNYEAQQDKSGLPNDRFSAERPEGSISTLTIQRTEQRDSAMYRCASSLAVLAGPGELFFGEGSRLTVL.

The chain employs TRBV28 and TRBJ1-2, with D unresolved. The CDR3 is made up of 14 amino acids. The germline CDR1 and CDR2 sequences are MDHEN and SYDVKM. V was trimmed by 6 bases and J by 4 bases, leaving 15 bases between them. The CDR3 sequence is CASSPSRIIYGYTF. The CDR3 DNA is TGTGCCAGCAGCCCTAGCAGAATTATCTATGGCTACACCTTC.

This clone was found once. The CDR3 here is CASSPPGQVHNEQFF. Here the CDR3 DNA reads TGTGCCAGTAGTCCTCCGGGACAGGTTCACAATGAGCAGTTCTTC. This chain uses TRBV19 with TRBJ2-1; 8 bases line up with TRBD1. The CDR3 loop spans 15 amino acids. Germline V gene sequence: CDR1 LNHDA, CDR2 SQIVND (reference sequence). V lost 5 bases to trimming and J lost 5 bases; unmatched junction nucleotides: 8. Full variable domain (outside the CDR3, taken from reference TRBV19 and TRBJ2-1): DGGITQSPKYLFRKEGQNVTLSCEQNLNHDAMYWYRQDPGQGLRLIYYSQIVNDFQKGDIAEGYSVSREKKESFPLTVTSAQKNPTAFYLCASSPPGQVHNEQFFGPGTRLTVL.

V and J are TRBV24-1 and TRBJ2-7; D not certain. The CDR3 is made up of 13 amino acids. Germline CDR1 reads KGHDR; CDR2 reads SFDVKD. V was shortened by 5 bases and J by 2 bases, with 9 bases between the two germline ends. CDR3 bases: TGTGCCACCAGTGGATCAGGTACCTACGAGCAGTACTTC. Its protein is CATSGSGTYEQYF.

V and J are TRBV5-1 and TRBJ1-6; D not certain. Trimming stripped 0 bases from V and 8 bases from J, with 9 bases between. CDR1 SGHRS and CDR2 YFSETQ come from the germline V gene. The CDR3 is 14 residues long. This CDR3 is CASSLEIGDSPLHF. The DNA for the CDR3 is TGCGCCAGCAGCTTGGAAATAGGAGATTCACCCCTCCACTTT.

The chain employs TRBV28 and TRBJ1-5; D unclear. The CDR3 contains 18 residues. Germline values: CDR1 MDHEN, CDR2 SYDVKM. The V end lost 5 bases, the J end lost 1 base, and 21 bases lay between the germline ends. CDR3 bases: TGTGCCAGCAGTCAAGATCCTCCCTCCAGTAGCAGCAATCAGCCCCAGCATTTT. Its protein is CASSQDPPSSSSNQPQHF.

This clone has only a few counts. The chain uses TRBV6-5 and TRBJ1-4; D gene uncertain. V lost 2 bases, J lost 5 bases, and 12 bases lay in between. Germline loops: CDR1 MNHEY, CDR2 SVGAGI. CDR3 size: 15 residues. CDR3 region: CASSYGPWSNEKLFF. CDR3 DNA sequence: TGTGCCAGCAGTTACGGCCCATGGTCGAATGAAAAACTGTTTTTT.

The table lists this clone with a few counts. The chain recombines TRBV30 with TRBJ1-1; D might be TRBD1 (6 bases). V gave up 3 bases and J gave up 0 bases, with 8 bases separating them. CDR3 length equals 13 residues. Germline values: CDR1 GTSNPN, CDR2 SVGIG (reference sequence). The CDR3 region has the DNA TGTGCCTGGAGAGGGACACTGAACACTGAAGCTTTCTTT. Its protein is CAWRGTLNTEAFF.

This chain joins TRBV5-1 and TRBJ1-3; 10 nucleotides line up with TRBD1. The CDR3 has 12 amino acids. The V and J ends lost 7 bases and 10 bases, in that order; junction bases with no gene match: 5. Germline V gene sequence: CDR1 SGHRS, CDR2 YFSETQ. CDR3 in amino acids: CASGTGERTIYF. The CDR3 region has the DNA TGCGCCAGCGGGACAGGGGAAAGAACCATATATTTT.

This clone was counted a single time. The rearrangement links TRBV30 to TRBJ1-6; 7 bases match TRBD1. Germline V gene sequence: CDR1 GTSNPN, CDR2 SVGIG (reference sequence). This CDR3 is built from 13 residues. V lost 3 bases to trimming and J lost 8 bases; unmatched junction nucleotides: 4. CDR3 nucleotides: TGTGCCTGGAGCAGGGGGAATCATTCACCCCTCCACTTT. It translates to CAWSRGNHSPLHF.

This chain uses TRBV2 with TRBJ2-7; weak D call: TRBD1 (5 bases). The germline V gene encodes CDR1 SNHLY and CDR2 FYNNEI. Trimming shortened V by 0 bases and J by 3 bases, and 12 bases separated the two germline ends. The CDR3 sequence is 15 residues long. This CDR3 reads CASSEALYQGYEQYF. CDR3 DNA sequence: TGTGCCAGCAGTGAAGCTTTGTACCAGGGCTACGAGCAGTACTTC.

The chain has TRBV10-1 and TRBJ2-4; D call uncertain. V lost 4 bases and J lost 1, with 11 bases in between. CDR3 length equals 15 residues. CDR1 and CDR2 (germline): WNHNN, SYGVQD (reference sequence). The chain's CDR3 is CASSGLASAKNIQYF. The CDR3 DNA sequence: TGCGCCAGCAGTGGACTTGCGTCTGCCAAAAACATTCAGTACTTC.

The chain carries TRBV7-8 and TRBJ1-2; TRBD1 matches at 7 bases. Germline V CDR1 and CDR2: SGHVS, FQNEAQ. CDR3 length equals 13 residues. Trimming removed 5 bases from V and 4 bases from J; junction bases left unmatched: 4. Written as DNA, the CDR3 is TGTGCCAGCAGCCTGGGACAGATCTATGGCTACACCTTC. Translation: CASSLGQIYGYTF.

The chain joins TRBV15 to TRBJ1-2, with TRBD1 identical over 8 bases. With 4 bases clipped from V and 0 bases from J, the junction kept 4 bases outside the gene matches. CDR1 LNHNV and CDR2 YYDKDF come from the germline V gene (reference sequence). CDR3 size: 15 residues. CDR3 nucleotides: TGTGCCACCAGCAAGGGACAGGAAACTAACTATGGCTACACCTTC. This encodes CATSKGQETNYGYTF. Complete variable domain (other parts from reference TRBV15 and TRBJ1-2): DAMVIQNPRYQVTQFGKPVTLSCSQTLNHNVMYWYQQKSSQAPKLLFHYYDKDFNNEADTPDNFQSRRPNTSFCFLDIRSPGLGDTAMYLCATSKGQETNYGYTFGSGTRLTVV.

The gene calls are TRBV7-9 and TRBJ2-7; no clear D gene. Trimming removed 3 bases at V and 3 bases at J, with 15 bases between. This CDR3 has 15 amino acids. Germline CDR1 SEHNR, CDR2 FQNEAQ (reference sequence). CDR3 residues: CASSFMLAGNYEQYF. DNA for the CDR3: TGTGCCAGCAGCTTTATGCTCGCAGGAAACTACGAGCAGTACTTC.

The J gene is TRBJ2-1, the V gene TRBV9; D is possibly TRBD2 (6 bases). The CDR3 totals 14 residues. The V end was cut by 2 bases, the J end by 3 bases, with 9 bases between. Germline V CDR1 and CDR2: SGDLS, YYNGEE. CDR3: CASSVSGDYNEQFF. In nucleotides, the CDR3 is TGTGCCAGCAGCGTTAGCGGAGACTACAATGAGCAGTTCTTC.

CDR3 nucleotides: TGTGCCAGCAGCCCCCCGGCGGGGGGCAATTATGGCTACACCTTC. Translating it yields CASSPPAGGNYGYTF. The chain employs TRBV7-2 and TRBJ1-2; D possibly corresponds to TRBD1 (6 bases). V dropped 5 bases and J dropped 5 bases, with 18 bases sitting between them. The CDR3 is 15 amino acids. Germline V gene data show CDR1 as SGHTA and CDR2 as FQGNSA.